This T cell receptor (beta chain) was recorded in a study of shared clonotypes between healthy human individuals. The CDR3 length is 16 residues. The ends lost 3 bases at V and 6 bases at J; junction bases unmatched: 7. Germline CDR1 LNHNV, CDR2 YYDKDF (reference sequence). The table lists this clone with a count of one. As yet, its antigen is unknown. Libraries were prepared by immunoSEQ multiplex PCR; TCRdb keeps only in-frame clonotypes and omits some of them. This sample has approximately 98,000 clones, with approximately 70% found just once. Study observations and caveats: Non-shared clonotypes were found to have lower generation probabilities than the clonotypes that were shared by all four of the sorted-subset donors.

Sequencing input: memory CD8+ T cells sorted from blood. Regarding subset: CD45RO+ cells pooled with CCR7-negative TemRA cells. This TCR derives from a woman younger than 45 in good health. This chain connects TRBV15 to TRBJ1-4; 10 bases are shared with TRBD1. The CDR3 loop reads CATSSKIGTGDEKLFF. CDR3 bases: TGTGCCACCAGCAGCAAAATCGGGACAGGGGATGAAAAACTGTTTTTT.